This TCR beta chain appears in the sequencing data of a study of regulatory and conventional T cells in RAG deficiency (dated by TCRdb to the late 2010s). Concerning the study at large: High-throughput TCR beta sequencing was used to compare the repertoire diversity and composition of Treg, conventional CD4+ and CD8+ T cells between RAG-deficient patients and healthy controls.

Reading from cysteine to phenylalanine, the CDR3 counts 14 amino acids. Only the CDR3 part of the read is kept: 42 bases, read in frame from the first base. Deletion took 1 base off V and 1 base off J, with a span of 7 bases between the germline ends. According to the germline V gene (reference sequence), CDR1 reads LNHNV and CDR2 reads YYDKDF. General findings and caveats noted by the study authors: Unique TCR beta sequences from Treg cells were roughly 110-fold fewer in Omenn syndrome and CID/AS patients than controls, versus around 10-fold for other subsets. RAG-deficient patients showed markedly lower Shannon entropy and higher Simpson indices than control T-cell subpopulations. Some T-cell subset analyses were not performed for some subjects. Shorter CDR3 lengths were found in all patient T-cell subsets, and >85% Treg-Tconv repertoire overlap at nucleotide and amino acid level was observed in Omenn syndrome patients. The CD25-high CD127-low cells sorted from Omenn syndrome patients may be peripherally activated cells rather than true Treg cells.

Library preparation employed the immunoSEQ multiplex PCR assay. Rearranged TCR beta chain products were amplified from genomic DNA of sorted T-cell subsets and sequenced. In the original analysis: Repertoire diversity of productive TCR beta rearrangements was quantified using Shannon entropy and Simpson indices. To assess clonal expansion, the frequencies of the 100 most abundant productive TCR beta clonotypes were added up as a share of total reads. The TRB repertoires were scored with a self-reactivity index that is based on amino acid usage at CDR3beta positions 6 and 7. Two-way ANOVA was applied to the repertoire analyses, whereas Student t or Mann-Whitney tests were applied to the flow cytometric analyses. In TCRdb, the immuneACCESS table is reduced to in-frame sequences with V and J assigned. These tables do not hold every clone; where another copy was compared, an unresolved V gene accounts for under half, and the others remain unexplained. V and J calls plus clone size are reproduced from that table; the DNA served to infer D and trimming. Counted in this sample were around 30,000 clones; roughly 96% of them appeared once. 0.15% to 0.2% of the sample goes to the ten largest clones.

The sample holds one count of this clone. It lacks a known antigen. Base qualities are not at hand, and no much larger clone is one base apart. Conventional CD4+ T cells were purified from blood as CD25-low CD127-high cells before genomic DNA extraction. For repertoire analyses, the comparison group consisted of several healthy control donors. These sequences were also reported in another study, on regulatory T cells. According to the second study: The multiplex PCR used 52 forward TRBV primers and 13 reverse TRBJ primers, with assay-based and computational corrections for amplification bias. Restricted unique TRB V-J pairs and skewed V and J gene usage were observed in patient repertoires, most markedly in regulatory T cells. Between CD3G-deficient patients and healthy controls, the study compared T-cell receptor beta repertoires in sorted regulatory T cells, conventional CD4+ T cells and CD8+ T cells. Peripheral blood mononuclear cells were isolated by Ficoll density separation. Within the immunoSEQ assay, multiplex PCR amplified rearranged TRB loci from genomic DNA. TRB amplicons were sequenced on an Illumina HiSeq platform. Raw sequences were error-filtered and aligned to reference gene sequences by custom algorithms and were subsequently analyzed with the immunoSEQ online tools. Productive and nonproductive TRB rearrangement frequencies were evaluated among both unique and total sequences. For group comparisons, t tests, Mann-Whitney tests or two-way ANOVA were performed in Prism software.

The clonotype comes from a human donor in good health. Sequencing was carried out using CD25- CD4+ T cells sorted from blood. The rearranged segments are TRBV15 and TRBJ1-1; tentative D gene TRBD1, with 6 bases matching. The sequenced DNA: TGTGCCACCAGCAGAGGGACAGCGAACACTGAAGCTTTCTTT. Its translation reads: CATSRGTANTEAFF.